The present T cell receptor beta chain was sequenced within a study of T cell responses to AZD1222 COVID-19 vaccine. TCRdb's table, derived via immunoSEQ multiplex PCR, lists solely in-frame clones and lacks some. The data hold about 140,000 clones, with roughly 82% observed a single time. Findings of the study overall: A mostly white British donor set with more females was recruited, and clonal diversity was possibly underestimated.

Germline V gives CDR1 KGHSH, CDR2 LQKENI. The CDR3 loop spans 15 amino acids. V lost 3 bases and J lost 2; bases outside the gene matches: 4. As concerns this clone: Its antigen is not identified.

The specimen comprised peripheral blood, sampled on day 0 of AZD1222 vaccination. The chain links TRBV18 to TRBJ1-2; TRBD1 aligns across 9 bases. The clonotype originates from an adult in good health. In DNA, the CDR3 is TGTGCCAGCTCACCTTCAGGACAGGGGAACTATGGCTACACCTTC. Amino acid sequence: CASSPSGQGNYGYTF.